These 21 T cell receptor beta chains originate from one sample sequenced in a study of CD8+ T cells in alopecia areata. Treatment meaning: oral pan-JAK inhibitor, 5-10 mg twice daily. Sequencing relied on a cDNA template that was reverse transcribed from extracted RNA. Profiled with immunoSEQ multiplex PCR; TCRdb holds only in-frame clones, not every one. The table records fewer than 100,000 clones, just over 70% of them present only once. Source: CD8+ T cells sorted from blood, taken around week 46, from a patient treated with tofacitinib. These receptors were obtained from a human donor with alopecia areata.

The J gene is TRBJ2-1, the V gene TRBV30; 7 bases match TRBD2. Germline trimming cut 2 bases from V and 8 bases from J; bases unmatched to any gene: 9. Per the germline V gene, CDR1 is GTSNPN and CDR2 is SVGIG (reference sequence). The CDR3 covers 14 residues. For the CDR3, the DNA is TGTGCCTGGAGTATAGCGGGCCCGGGGTATGAGCAGTTCTTC. Amino acids: CAWSIAGPGYEQFF.

The chain couples TRBV5-6 to TRBJ1-2; D uncertain. Trimming stripped 0 bases from V and 7 bases from J, with 4 bases between. From germline, CDR1 is SGHDT and CDR2 YYEEEE. The CDR3 sequence is 11 residues long. In DNA, the CDR3 is TGTGCCAGCAGCTTGGGAGGTGGCTACACCTTC. The encoded protein is CASSLGGGYTF.

The V and J genes are TRBV27 and TRBJ1-4; D gene uncertain. Germline CDR1 and CDR2: MNHEY and SMNVEV (reference sequence). V shed 5 bases and J shed 8 bases, with 15 bases lying between them. The CDR3 extends over 14 amino acids. CDR3 protein: CASSPDPLGEKLFF. CDR3 DNA: TGTGCCAGCAGTCCAGACCCTTTAGGAGAAAAACTGTTTTTT.

A note on this clone: Other DNA sequences in the same sample also yield this CDR3. The chain employs TRBV27 and TRBJ2-7; the match to TRBD1 covers 7 bases. The ends lost 5 bases at V and 4 bases at J; junction bases unmatched: 2. Germline-derived CDR1 and CDR2 are MNHEY and SMNVEV (reference sequence). The CDR3 is made up of 12 amino acids. DNA of the CDR3: TGTGCCAGCAGTCCGACAGGGTACGAGCAGTACTTC. This codes for CASSPTGYEQYF.

This clone has a count of ten or more. The J gene is TRBJ1-1, the V gene TRBV12-5; D uncertain. Trimming stripped 8 bases from V and 4 bases from J, with 14 bases between. CDR1 LGHNT and CDR2 FRNRAP come from the germline V gene. This CDR3 region has 13 residues. CDR3 in DNA: TGTGCTAGTAACGACGGAACAATCACTGAAGCTTTCTTT. Amino acids: CASNDGTITEAFF. The entire variable domain, with the rest obtained from reference TRBV12-5 and TRBJ1-1, is as follows: DARVTQTPRHKVTEMGQEVTMRCQPILGHNTVFWYRQTMMQGLELLAYFRNRAPLDDSGMPKDRFSAEMPDATLATLKIQPSEPRDSAVYFCASNDGTITEAFFGQGTRLTVV.

The chain couples TRBV29-1 to TRBJ2-1; TRBD2 matches 13 bases. This CDR3 comprises 16 residues. Losses at the gene ends were 3 bases for V and 5 bases for J; bases not matched to a gene: 7. Germline V gene sequence: CDR1 SQVTM, CDR2 ANQGSEA. As DNA, the CDR3 is TGCAGCGTTGAGTGGGCGGGGACTAGCGGGAACAATGAGCAGTTCTTC. Translated: CSVEWAGTSGNNEQFF.

The CDR3 loop is CASSWQGGTEAFF. CDR3 sequence (DNA): TGTGCCAGTAGTTGGCAGGGGGGAACTGAAGCTTTCTTT. The chain recombines TRBV19 with TRBJ1-1; 7 bases are a match to TRBD1. Germline assignment: CDR1 LNHDA and CDR2 SQIVND (reference sequence). Unmatched junction bases numbered 5, after V lost 5 bases and J lost 5 bases. CDR3 length: 13 residues.

V and J are TRBV2 and TRBJ1-5; a weak D match, TRBD1 (5 bases). The germline V gene has CDR1 SNHLY and CDR2 FYNNEI. The CDR3 loop spans 14 amino acids. The V and J ends lost 9 bases and 0 bases respectively, with 12 bases between them. CDR3 in DNA: TGTGCCAGTCAGTCAGGGATTAGCAATCAGCCCCAGCATTTT. Translation gives CASQSGISNQPQHF.

This clone came up a few times. The chain employs TRBV7-9 and TRBJ1-4; TRBD1 matches at 7 bases. With V trimmed by 2 bases and J by 7 bases, 7 bases remained unmatched. The CDR3 contains 15 residues. CDR1 is SEHNR, CDR2 FQNEAQ, per germline (reference sequence). CDR3 in DNA: TGTGCCAGCAGCTTATTTGAGAGGGGGCCTGAAAAACTGTTTTTT. It is translated as CASSLFERGPEKLFF.

V usage is TRBV27 and J usage is TRBJ2-7, with 7 nucleotides matching TRBD2. This CDR3 spans 13 amino acids. The ends lost 4 bases at V and 8 bases at J; junction bases unmatched: 8. Germline lookup yields CDR1 MNHEY and CDR2 SMNVEV (reference sequence). The CDR3 reads CASSSLGGKKQYF. In DNA form, the CDR3 reads TGTGCCAGCAGTTCCTTGGGGGGGAAGAAGCAGTACTTC.

The rearrangement joins TRBV14 to TRBJ2-5; weak D call: TRBD2 (5 bases). CDR3 size: 13 residues. Germline values: CDR1 SGHDN, CDR2 FVKESK. Between the trimmed V and J ends, which lost 2 bases and 5 bases, there was a span of 9 bases. The CDR3 DNA sequence: TGTGCCAGCAGCCAATATCGGAGGGAGACCCAGTACTTC. It is translated as CASSQYRRETQYF.

The rearrangement uses TRBV20-1 and TRBJ2-7; D is unresolved. The CDR3 runs 11 residues. V lost 3 bases, J lost 4 bases, and 7 bases lay in between. Germline CDR1 is DFQATT and CDR2 is SNEGSKA (reference sequence). The CDR3 coding sequence is TGCAGTGCTAGCCCCACATACGAGCAGTACTTC. Its translation: CSASPTYEQYF.

The chain joins TRBV19 to TRBJ1-1, with D hard to call. This CDR3 has 12 amino acids. CDR1 LNHDA and CDR2 SQIVND come from the germline V gene (reference sequence). Between the trimmed V and J ends, which lost 3 bases and 8 bases, there was a span of 10 bases. The CDR3 here is CASSIPQIEAFF. CDR3 bases: TGTGCCAGTAGTATCCCGCAGATAGAAGCTTTCTTT.

The CDR3 bases are TGTGCCAGCAGTGGACAGGGGGCTCAAGAGACCCAGTACTTC. Translated: CASSGQGAQETQYF. V gene TRBV25-1 combines with J gene TRBJ2-5; 10 bases are a match to TRBD1. Looked up from germline, CDR1 is MGHDK and CDR2 is SYGVNS. The CDR3 contains 14 residues. The V gene end was trimmed by 4 bases and the J gene end by 2 bases; junction bases not matched to a gene: 1.

The rearrangement uses TRBV9 and TRBJ2-7, with 10 positions matching TRBD1. This CDR3 region has 17 residues. Trimming removed 3 bases from V and 2 bases from J; junction bases left unmatched: 11. Germline V gene sequence: CDR1 SGDLS, CDR2 YYNGEE. The CDR3 sequence is CASSGKIGTGATYEQYF. The CDR3 DNA sequence: TGTGCCAGCAGCGGAAAGATAGGGACAGGGGCAACCTACGAGCAGTACTTC.

V is TRBV10-2 and J is TRBJ1-1, with D unresolved. This CDR3 is built from 14 residues. Trimming shortened V by 4 bases and J by 0 bases, and 9 bases separated the two germline ends. Germline CDR1 and CDR2: WSHSY and SAAADI. CDR3 amino acids: CASSVGGMNTEAFF. Here the CDR3 DNA reads TGCGCCAGCAGTGTTGGAGGGATGAACACTGAAGCTTTCTTT.

This chain's CDR3 is CASRSLEGFKNIQYF. The CDR3 DNA follows: TGTGCCAGCAGGTCGTTGGAGGGATTCAAAAACATTCAGTACTTC. The chain recombines TRBV2 with TRBJ2-4; perhaps TRBD2 as D (6 bases). CDR3 length: 15 amino acids. Germline CDR1 reads SNHLY; CDR2 reads FYNNEI. Trimming pared 6 bases from V and 3 bases from J, leaving 15 bases between. Filled out from reference TRBV2 and TRBJ2-4, the complete variable domain reads EPEVTQTPSHQVTQMGQEVILRCVPISNHLYFYWYRQILGQKVEFLVSFYNNEISEKSEIFDDQFSVERPDGSNFTLKIRSTKLEDSAMYFCASRSLEGFKNIQYFGAGTRLSVL.

The chain employs TRBV5-1 and TRBJ2-2, with D possibly matching TRBD1 (6 bases). This CDR3 contains 15 residues. Germline CDR1 and CDR2: SGHRS and YFSETQ. V was cut by 0 bases and J by 6 bases, with 12 bases left in between. CDR3 protein: CASSLGGQFSGELFF. Written as DNA, the CDR3 is TGCGCCAGCAGCTTGGGTGGACAGTTTTCCGGGGAGCTGTTTTTT.

J is TRBJ2-3 and V is TRBV10-3; 7 bases are a match to TRBD2. After removal of 3 bases from V and 1 base from J, the junction contained 10 bases not matched to a gene. Germline V gene lookup returns CDR1 ENHRY and CDR2 SYGVKD. This CDR3 is 17 amino acids long. The CDR3, as DNA: TGTGCCATCAGTGACGGAGCGGGGTCCCACGGCACAGATACGCAGTATTTT. It specifies CAISDGAGSHGTDTQYF.

The V call is TRBV7-9, the J call TRBJ2-7; tentatively, D is TRBD2 (6 bases). There are 13 residues in the CDR3. CDR1 SEHNR and CDR2 FQNEAQ come from the germline V gene (reference sequence). Trimming removed 6 bases from V and 0 bases from J, with 9 bases in between. CDR3 in DNA: TGTGCCAGCAGTGGGGGGACCTCCTACGAGCAGTACTTC. This codes for CASSGGTSYEQYF.

V is TRBV5-1 and J is TRBJ2-7; 11 nucleotides agree with TRBD1. The CDR3 is 16 amino acids. Germline loops: CDR1 SGHRS, CDR2 YFSETQ. V was pared by 0 bases and J by 6 bases, with 8 bases of the junction left unmatched. The CDR3 reads CASSLGLGTGGREQYF. Here the CDR3 DNA reads TGCGCCAGCAGCTTGGGTTTGGGGACAGGGGGTCGCGAGCAGTACTTC.